The rows below give T cell receptor beta chains drawn from one sample of a study of cytomegalovirus exposure and HLA in healthy donors. Generated by immunoSEQ multiplex PCR, the TCRdb table keeps only in-frame clones and is missing some. The table shows around 120,000 clones, with roughly 85% occurring only once. The sample was PBMCs. Receptors originate from a boy aged 5-17 years in good health and CMV-seronegative. The CDR3 runs from the conserved cysteine through the conserved F or W. Each record gives: D gene, V gene, J gene, clone size, CDR3 DNA, CDR3 protein. D genes are given only for firm matches. Rows give clone size only sometimes, using once, few, many, or a class for an expanded clone.

NA	TRBV5-6	TRBJ2-3	NA	TGTGCCAGCAGCTTGCCTAGCACAGATACGCAGTATTTT	CASSLPSTDTQYF
NA	TRBV5-6	TRBJ1-3	NA	TGTGCCAGCAGCTGGTCCTTTGATCAGGGTTGGGGAAACACCATATATTTT	CASSWSFDQGWGNTIYF
TRBD1	TRBV6-1	TRBJ2-7	NA	TGTGCCAGCACGCGACAGGGGCCCTCCTACGAGCAGTACTTC	CASTRQGPSYEQYF
TRBD2	TRBV5-1	TRBJ2-1	NA	TGCGCCATTCGAACCGGAGCGGGAAATGAGCAGTTCTTC	CAIRTGAGNEQFF
TRBD1	TRBV19	TRBJ1-2	NA	TGTGCCAGTAGTATAACCGGGACAGGGGGCTCTGGCTACACCTTC	CASSITGTGGSGYTF
NA	TRBV25-1	TRBJ2-1	NA	TGTGCCAGCAGTGAATCGGTCCAACGAAATTACAATGAGCAGTTCTTC	CASSESVQRNYNEQFF
NA	TRBV6-5	TRBJ1-5	NA	TGTGCCAGCAGTACGCGGGTTGGTCAGCCCCAGCATTTT	CASSTRVGQPQHF
NA	TRBV5-6	TRBJ2-1	NA	TGTGCCAGCAGCCCGCCTGGGCTGGTCTCCTACAATGAGCAGTTCTTC	CASSPPGLVSYNEQFF
TRBD2	TRBV5-4	TRBJ2-7	NA	TGTGCCAGCAGTCCGACTAGCGGGTTCAGCTCCTACGAGCAGTACTTC	CASSPTSGFSSYEQYF
NA	TRBV4-3	TRBJ2-1	NA	TGCGCCAGCAGCCAAGATCTACCAAGTCCCTACAATGAGCAGTTCTTC	CASSQDLPSPYNEQFF
TRBD2	TRBV11-2	TRBJ2-5	NA	TGTGCCAGCATGGGGTGGGAGGGGGAGACCCAGTACTTC	CASMGWEGETQYF
TRBD2	TRBV7-9	TRBJ2-1	NA	TGTGCCAGCAGCCCGCGACTAGCGGGAGGGTCCTACAATGAGCAGTTCTTC	CASSPRLAGGSYNEQFF
TRBD1	TRBV7-8	TRBJ1-5	NA	TGTGCCAGCAGCGCAGGGACAGTAGGTAGGCAGCCCCAGCATTTT	CASSAGTVGRQPQHF
TRBD1	TRBV10-3	TRBJ2-2	NA	TGTGCCATCAGTCCAGCGGGGACAGGGGGCTCCGGGGAGCTGTTTTTT	CAISPAGTGGSGELFF
TRBD1	TRBV10-2	TRBJ1-2	NA	TGCGCCAGCAGTGAGTCTCGTCGGATTAGCGGGACAGGGGCCGACACCTTC	CASSESRRISGTGADTF
TRBD2	TRBV4-1	TRBJ2-1	once	TGCGCCAGCAGCCAAGGGCGCGGGAGGTGGGGCGATGAGCAGTTCTTC	CASSQGRGRWGDEQFF
NA	TRBV5-1	TRBJ2-1	once	TGCGCCAGCAGGGACTATTCTTACAATGAGCAGTTCTTC	CASRDYSYNEQFF
TRBD2	TRBV10-3	TRBJ2-1	NA	TGTGCCACCCAGCGGGAAAATGAGCAGTTCTTC	CATQRENEQFF
TRBD2	TRBV6-1	TRBJ2-7	NA	TGTGCCAGCAGTGGGGGGACTAGCGGGAGCCTGAGCTCCTACGAGCAGTACTTC	CASSGGTSGSLSSYEQYF
TRBD2	TRBV29-1	TRBJ2-7	NA	TGCAGCGTTGATTTGGCGGGAGCCTCCTACGAGCAGTACTTC	CSVDLAGASYEQYF
NA	TRBV15	TRBJ1-5	NA	TGTGCCACCAGCCGCAGGGATACTCAGCCCCAGCATTTT	CATSRRDTQPQHF
NA	TRBV5-6	TRBJ2-5	NA	TGTGCCAGCAGCTTTTATGGCGGGACCACTGGAGAGACCCAGTACTTC	CASSFYGGTTGETQYF
TRBD2	TRBV5-4	TRBJ2-7	NA	TGTGCCACCGGAACTCTAGCGGCCTACGAGCAGTACTTC	CATGTLAAYEQYF
NA	TRBV20-1	TRBJ1-1	NA	TGCAGTGCCCAGCGCAGCACTGAAGCTTTCTTT	CSAQRSTEAFF
TRBD2	TRBV6-6	TRBJ2-7	once	TGTGCCAGCCTCGGGGCGGGAGAGGTATACGAGCAGTACTTC	CASLGAGEVYEQYF
NA	TRBV9	TRBJ2-4	NA	TGTGCCAGCACCAAGACTCAGGGCGCTTCTTTAGCCAAAAACATTCAGTACTTC	CASTKTQGASLAKNIQYF